One sample yielded the 20 T cell receptor beta chains listed below, sequenced in a study of CD8 T cells in ankylosing spondylitis. TCRdb re-called the 5' RACE reads with MiXCR, one entry per CDR3 protein. The profile shows roughly 260,000 distinct CDR3 sequences, around 20% of them singletons. The material sequenced was blood, either unsorted or a sorted T cell fraction (not recorded which). The receptors were sampled from a male donor with ankylosing spondylitis or in good health (not recorded which).

As to this clonotype: The junction does not match germline at one end; this may be a read error. The chain recombines TRBV7-9 with TRBJ2-1; TRBD1 aligns across 8 bases. The germline V gene encodes CDR1 SEHNR and CDR2 FQNEAQ (reference sequence). The CDR3 runs to 17 residues. CDR3: CASSVAPGQENYNEQFF. In DNA form, the CDR3 reads TGTGCCAGCAGCGTAGCCCCGGGACAGGAGAACTACAATGAGCAGTTCTTC.

The gene calls are TRBV20-1 and TRBJ2-5; D ambiguous. V lost 4 bases, J lost 2 bases, and 8 bases lay in between. The V gene's germline CDR1 is DFQATT and CDR2 SNEGSKA (reference sequence). This CDR3 has 12 residues. CDR3 nucleotide sequence: TGCAGTGCTACCCGGCCACAAGAGACCCAGTACTTC. It yields the protein CSATRPQETQYF.

V and J are TRBV12-3 or TRBV12-4 and TRBJ1-1; 9 bases agree with TRBD1. V shed 6 bases, J shed 5 bases, and the junction held 7 bases outside the gene matches. This CDR3 contains 14 residues. The CDR3 nucleotides are TGTGCCAGCAGACAGGGGGGACAGGGTACTGAAGCTTTCTTT. Amino acid sequence: CASRQGGQGTEAFF.

Ten or more counts support this clonotype. The chain is built from TRBV20-1 and TRBJ1-1, with D uncertain. Germline-derived CDR1 and CDR2 are DFQATT and SNEGSKA (reference sequence). The CDR3 has 13 amino acids. V lost 5 bases to trimming and J lost 0 bases, with 10 bases between them. The CDR3 reads CSAVDTLNTEAFF. DNA of the CDR3: TGCAGTGCTGTCGACACATTGAACACTGAAGCTTTCTTT.

The rearrangement links TRBV5-1 to TRBJ2-3; 10 bases line up with TRBD2. The CDR3 loop spans 16 amino acids. The V gene end was trimmed by 2 bases and the J gene end by 2 bases; junction bases not matched to a gene: 5. CDR1 SGHRS and CDR2 YFSETQ come from the germline V gene. The CDR3 DNA reads as TGCGCCAGCAGCTTCAGCGGGGGGGTGAACACAGATACGCAGTATTTT. As protein: CASSFSGGVNTDTQYF.

This clonotype was seen ten or more times. This chain connects TRBV5-1 to TRBJ1-1; D call uncertain. CDR3 length equals 15 residues. Trimming left V 5 bases short and J 3 bases short, with 17 bases between. Germline-derived CDR1 and CDR2 are SGHRS and YFSETQ. CDR3 region: CASSARGSGDTEAFF. The DNA for the CDR3 is TGCGCCAGCAGTGCACGAGGGTCCGGTGACACTGAAGCTTTCTTT.

In its sample, this clonotype was seen many times. The chain employs TRBV20-1 and TRBJ2-3; 9 nucleotides agree with TRBD2. Germline trimming cut 4 bases from V and 2 bases from J; bases unmatched to any gene: 7. Germline assignment: CDR1 DFQATT and CDR2 SNEGSKA (reference sequence). This CDR3 has 15 amino acids. The CDR3 DNA follows: TGCAGTGCTACAGGGGTAGCGGGAGTCACAGATACGCAGTATTTT. Protein: CSATGVAGVTDTQYF.

This clonotype turned up a few times. The CDR3 DNA sequence: TGTGCCTGGAGTCGTACAGCCACCGGGGAGCTGTTTTTT. This translates into CAWSRTATGELFF. The V gene is TRBV30, the J gene TRBJ2-2; D gene uncertain. Germline lookup yields CDR1 GTSNPN and CDR2 SVGIG (reference sequence). This CDR3 is built from 13 residues. Trimming took 2 bases from V and 4 from J, leaving 8 bases between them. Looking up the rest from reference TRBV30 and TRBJ2-2 gives the full variable domain: SQTIHQWPATLVQPVGSPLSLECTVEGTSNPNLYWYRQAAGRGLQLLFYSVGIGQISSEVPQNLSASRPQDRQFILSSKKLLLSDSGFYLCAWSRTATGELFFGEGSRLTVL.

The rearrangement links TRBV5-6 to TRBJ2-1; 9 bases match TRBD2. The trim removed 6 bases at V and 8 bases at J, leaving 9 bases unmatched. The CDR3 runs 14 residues. Germline CDR1 and CDR2: SGHDT and YYEEEE. In DNA, the CDR3 is TGTGCCAGCAACAAGGCGGGAGGGCCGCATGAGCAGTTCTTC. Its protein is CASNKAGGPHEQFF.

V and J are TRBV12-3 or TRBV12-4 and TRBJ2-1; D possibly corresponds to TRBD2 (7 bases). There are 16 residues in the CDR3. V lost 5 bases and J 2 bases, leaving 16 bases between the germline ends. CDR3 bases: TGTGCCAGCAGTCTCGGGGGCGGGACTACCTACAATGAGCAGTTCTTC. It is translated as CASSLGGGTTYNEQFF.

The sample holds a few counts of this clonotype. The chain couples TRBV9 to TRBJ2-5, with 7 bases matching TRBD1. CDR1 is SGDLS and CDR2 is YYNGEE in the germline V gene. This CDR3 is 15 amino acids long. J was trimmed by 2 bases and V by 3 bases; bases with no gene match: 7. CDR3 DNA sequence: TGTGCCAGCAGCGCGTGGGACAGCGCACAAGAGACCCAGTACTTC. It translates to CASSAWDSAQETQYF.

This clonotype was found many times. The chain has TRBV5-1 and TRBJ1-6; D possibly corresponds to TRBD1 (6 bases). V was cut by 0 bases and J by 7 bases, with 17 bases left in between. CDR1 and CDR2 from the germline V gene are SGHRS and YFSETQ. CDR3 length: 17 amino acids. CDR3 residues: CASSLAQQGGENSPLHF. In DNA form, the CDR3 reads TGCGCCAGCAGCTTGGCGCAACAGGGTGGTGAGAATTCACCCCTCCACTTT. The full variable domain, rest sourced from reference TRBV5-1 and TRBJ1-6, is KAGVTQTPRYLIKTRGQQVTLSCSPISGHRSVSWYQQTPGQGLQFLFEYFSETQRNKGNFPGRFSGRQFSNSRSEMNVSTLELGDSALYLCASSLAQQGGENSPLHFGNGTRLTVT.

This clonotype has more than one count but fewer than ten. V gene TRBV19 combines with J gene TRBJ2-4; 7 bases fit TRBD1. J lost 2 bases, V lost 3 bases, and 10 bases had no gene match. This CDR3 region has 17 residues. From germline, CDR1 is LNHDA and CDR2 SQIVND (reference sequence). The CDR3 bases are TGTGCCAGTAGTATTGGGCCGGACAGGCGATCCAAAAACATTCAGTACTTC. Amino acids: CASSIGPDRRSKNIQYF. The full variable domain, with the rest looked up from reference TRBV19 and TRBJ2-4, is DGGITQSPKYLFRKEGQNVTLSCEQNLNHDAMYWYRQDPGQGLRLIYYSQIVNDFQKGDIAEGYSVSREKKESFPLTVTSAQKNPTAFYLCASSIGPDRRSKNIQYFGAGTRLSVL.

This clonotype was found many times. The chain recombines TRBV29-1 with TRBJ1-6; D is uncertain. CDR3 length equals 15 residues. With 5 bases removed from V and 0 bases from J, the gap between germline ends came to 11 bases. Germline CDR1 SQVTM, CDR2 ANQGSEA. CDR3 sequence (DNA): TGCAGCGTTCTCGAAGAGAGCTCCTATAATTCACCCCTCCACTTT. This codes for CSVLEESSYNSPLHF.

This clonotype was observed a few times. J is TRBJ1-1 and V is TRBV3-1, with no clear D. Trimming cost V 1 base and J 6 bases, with 9 bases left between them. The CDR3 is made up of 13 amino acids. Germline CDR1 LGHDT, CDR2 YNNKEL (reference sequence). CDR3 bases: TGTGCCAGCAGCCAAGTTAGGAGGTCTGAAGCTTTCTTT. Protein: CASSQVRRSEAFF.

This chain connects TRBV6-5 to TRBJ2-1; D might be TRBD1 or TRBD2, each matching 5 bases. CDR3 length: 17 residues. Germline V gives CDR1 MNHEY, CDR2 SVGAGI. V dropped 2 bases and J dropped 4 bases, with 18 bases sitting between them. CDR3 sequence (DNA): TGTGCCAGCAGTTACGACCTGCCGGGGCAGAATTACAATGAGCAGTTCTTC. Its protein is CASSYDLPGQNYNEQFF.

This chain uses TRBV29-1 with TRBJ2-6; tentatively, D is TRBD1 (6 bases). Deletions cut 6 bases from V and 1 base from J, with 10 bases between. Germline assignment: CDR1 SQVTM and CDR2 ANQGSEA. The CDR3 contains 14 residues. DNA for the CDR3: TGCAGCGTGGAGACAGGATCTGGGGCCAACGTCCTGACTTTC. This translates into CSVETGSGANVLTF.

This clonotype was counted ten times or more. J is TRBJ2-5 and V is TRBV20-1, with a possible D match to TRBD1 (5 bases). Between the trimmed V and J ends, which lost 2 bases and 2 bases, there was a span of 6 bases. This CDR3 region has 12 residues. In germline, CDR1 is DFQATT, CDR2 SNEGSKA (reference sequence). The CDR3 DNA is TGCAGTGCTAGAACAGGTCAAGAGACCCAGTACTTC. This gives the protein CSARTGQETQYF.

The V gene is TRBV28, the J gene TRBJ2-1, with TRBD1 identical over 9 bases. Per germline, CDR1 MDHEN and CDR2 SYDVKM. The CDR3 extends over 12 amino acids. With 6 bases clipped from V and 8 bases from J, the junction kept 2 bases outside the gene matches. The DNA of the CDR3 is TGTGCCAGCAGACGGACAGGGGATGAGCAGTTCTTC. This encodes CASRRTGDEQFF.

In the case of this clonotype: At one end the junction does not follow the germline gene, possibly because of a read error. The chain links TRBV7-7 to TRBJ2-3; 13 bases are shared with TRBD2. Germline-derived CDR1 and CDR2 are SSHAT and FNYEAQ (reference sequence). The CDR3 spans 16 residues. For the CDR3, the DNA is TGTGCTAGCAGCCCGGGACTAGCGGGGCCCTCAGATACGCAGTATTTT. Its translation is CASSPGLAGPSDTQYF. The full variable domain, its missing parts supplied by reference TRBV7-7 and TRBJ2-3, is GAGVSQSPRYKVTKRGQDVTLRCDPISSHATLYWYQQALGQGPEFLTYFNYEAQPDKSGLPSDRFSAERPEGSISTLTIQRTEQRDSAMYRCASSPGLAGPSDTQYFGPGTRLTVL.